The 17 T cell receptor beta chains listed next were all sequenced from one sample in a study of cytotoxic CD8 clonotypes in ibrutinib-treated CLL. Measured with immunoSEQ multiplex PCR; TCRdb has only the in-frame clones, and not every one. Of fewer than 200,000 clones in the sample, 70% to 85% were seen once. Sequenced material: PBMCs, taken after 24 months of ibrutinib treatment. Every receptor here comes from a human donor with chronic lymphocytic leukemia.

The J gene is TRBJ1-5, the V gene TRBV2; D is possibly TRBD1 (5 bases). The CDR3 sequence is 13 residues long. Germline V lookup: CDR1 SNHLY, CDR2 FYNNEI. V lost 4 bases and J lost 6, with 10 bases in between. The CDR3 is CASSVSGTQPQHF. The CDR3, as DNA: TGTGCCAGCAGTGTCTCAGGGACTCAGCCCCAGCATTTT.

V is TRBV6-6 and J is TRBJ1-5; no clear D. This CDR3 spans 13 amino acids. The V and J ends lost 2 bases and 3 bases respectively, with 5 bases between them. Germline CDR1 and CDR2: MNHNY and SVGAGI (reference sequence). Here the CDR3 reads CASSYRLNQPQHF. DNA for the CDR3: TGTGCCAGCAGTTACCGGCTCAATCAGCCCCAGCATTTT.

The rearrangement joins TRBV7-2 to TRBJ2-1, with TRBD2 identical over 11 bases. Trimming removed 5 bases from V and 0 bases from J; junction bases left unmatched: 3. The CDR3 is 16 residues long. Germline CDR1 is SGHTA and CDR2 is FQGNSA. In nucleotides, the CDR3 is TGTGCCAGCAGCCGACTAGCGGGGAGCTCCTACAATGAGCAGTTCTTC. As protein: CASSRLAGSSYNEQFF.

V usage is TRBV11-2 and J usage is TRBJ1-5, with D unclear. Germline V gene lookup returns CDR1 SGHAT and CDR2 FQNNGV. The CDR3 runs 13 residues. Trimming removed 5 bases at V and 0 bases at J, with 5 bases between. The CDR3 region has the DNA TGTGCCAGCAGCCTGAGTAGCAATCAGCCCCAGCATTTT. Translated: CASSLSSNQPQHF.

The J gene is TRBJ2-7, the V gene TRBV6-5; tentative D call: TRBD1 (5 bases). Trimming removed 5 bases at V and 1 base at J, with 9 bases between. Per germline, CDR1 MNHEY and CDR2 SVGAGI. This CDR3 has 13 amino acids. CDR3 in DNA: TGTGCCAGCAGTGCGACAGAATCCTACGAGCAGTACTTC. The encoded protein is CASSATESYEQYF.

J is TRBJ1-3 and V is TRBV5-6; D gene unclear. The V gene lost 0 bases and the J gene lost 7 bases, with 14 bases spanning the gap. CDR1 and CDR2 (germline): SGHDT, YYEEEE. This CDR3 is built from 15 residues. DNA of the CDR3: TGTGCCAGCAGCTTGGGGCCGGAGGAGAGGAACACCATATATTTT. Amino acids: CASSLGPEERNTIYF.

The chain joins TRBV4-1 to TRBJ2-7; D might be TRBD1 or TRBD2, each matching 5 bases. The germline gives CDR1 MGHRA, CDR2 YSYEKL. The CDR3 runs to 16 residues. Trimming shortened V by 4 bases and J by 2 bases, and 18 bases separated the two germline ends. The CDR3 loop is CASSPVQGAEAYEQYF. The CDR3, as DNA: TGCGCCAGCAGCCCTGTGCAGGGAGCGGAGGCCTACGAGCAGTACTTC.

The chain carries TRBV19 and TRBJ1-4; D is unclear. The V gene lost 6 bases and the J gene lost 7 bases, with 12 bases spanning the gap. Per the germline V gene, CDR1 is LNHDA and CDR2 is SQIVND (reference sequence). This CDR3 comprises 13 residues. CDR3 bases: TGTGCCAGTAGGTATCGACTGAGTGAAAAACTGTTTTTT. Translated, it gives CASRYRLSEKLFF. The variable domain in full, with the rest retrieved from reference TRBV19 and TRBJ1-4, is DGGITQSPKYLFRKEGQNVTLSCEQNLNHDAMYWYRQDPGQGLRLIYYSQIVNDFQKGDIAEGYSVSREKKESFPLTVTSAQKNPTAFYLCASRYRLSEKLFFGSGTQLSVL.

The chain joins TRBV29-1 to TRBJ2-1; 7 nucleotides line up with TRBD2. The CDR3 has 16 residues. Unmatched junction bases numbered 16, after V lost 7 bases and J lost 4 bases. Germline-derived CDR1 and CDR2 are SQVTM and ANQGSEA. CDR3 sequence: CSGHSGLEPLYNEQFF. CDR3 coding DNA: TGCAGCGGGCATAGCGGGCTTGAGCCCTTGTACAATGAGCAGTTCTTC.

The chain recombines TRBV7-9 with TRBJ2-5; perhaps TRBD2 as D (6 bases). Trimming cost V 2 bases and J 4 bases, with 14 bases left between them. The germline V gene encodes CDR1 SEHNR and CDR2 FQNEAQ (reference sequence). CDR3 size: 15 residues. Here the CDR3 DNA reads TGTGCCAGCAGCTTATTGCAGGGAGGTACAGAGACCCAGTACTTC. Protein: CASSLLQGGTETQYF.

This chain connects TRBV11-2 to TRBJ1-3; no definite D call. Germline values: CDR1 SGHAT, CDR2 FQNNGV. V was shortened by 6 bases and J by 0 bases, with 9 bases between the two germline ends. The CDR3 runs 14 residues. CDR3 coding DNA: TGTGCCAGCAGGGATGGGAACTCTGGAAACACCATATATTTT. It encodes CASRDGNSGNTIYF.

In the case of this clone: The sample has other DNA sequences that encode this CDR3 too. The rearrangement joins TRBV5-1 to TRBJ2-5, with D possibly matching TRBD1 (5 bases). Germline V gene data show CDR1 as SGHRS and CDR2 as YFSETQ. CDR3 length: 14 amino acids. V was shortened by 0 bases and J by 2 bases, with 8 bases between the two germline ends. This chain's CDR3 is CASSLGQGQETQYF. DNA for the CDR3: TGCGCCAGCAGCTTGGGGCAGGGACAAGAGACCCAGTACTTC.

This clone is a singleton in its sample. This chain uses TRBV18 with TRBJ1-3; possible D gene TRBD1, 6 bases. Germline CDR1 reads KGHSH; CDR2 reads LQKENI. The CDR3 consists of 15 residues. V lost 4 bases and J 0 bases, leaving 10 bases between the germline ends. Written as DNA, the CDR3 is TGTGCCAGCTCACAAGGACAGTCCTCTGGAAACACCATATATTTT. It codes for CASSQGQSSGNTIYF.

The chain couples TRBV28 to TRBJ2-3; 12 nucleotides line up with TRBD2. Germline trimming cut 6 bases from V and 2 bases from J; bases unmatched to any gene: 3. This CDR3 is built from 15 residues. CDR1 is MDHEN, CDR2 SYDVKM, per germline. As DNA, the CDR3 is TGTGCCAGCAGAGGACTAGCGGGGCACACAGATACGCAGTATTTT. Encoded protein: CASRGLAGHTDTQYF.

This chain uses TRBV4-1 with TRBJ1-2; TRBD1 aligns across 7 bases. The trim removed 3 bases at V and 3 bases at J, leaving 10 bases unmatched. The CDR3 has 16 amino acids. Per germline, CDR1 MGHRA and CDR2 YSYEKL. The DNA for the CDR3 is TGCGCCAGCAGCCACCATAGACAGGGAGCCGACTATGGCTACACCTTC. Encoded protein: CASSHHRQGADYGYTF.

V gene TRBV5-1 combines with J gene TRBJ1-5; 8 nucleotides match TRBD1. Trimming removed 3 bases from V and 5 bases from J; junction bases left unmatched: 4. The germline V gene has CDR1 SGHRS and CDR2 YFSETQ. The CDR3 loop spans 14 amino acids. The CDR3 is CASSYGQGDQPQHF. The CDR3 nucleotides read TGCGCCAGCAGCTACGGACAGGGTGATCAGCCCCAGCATTTT.

This rearrangement joins TRBV6-5 to TRBJ2-7; 8 positions agree with TRBD1. The V gene end was trimmed by 2 bases and the J gene end by 2 bases; junction bases not matched to a gene: 8. Germline lookup yields CDR1 MNHEY and CDR2 SVGAGI. The length of the CDR3 is 16 residues. Here the CDR3 DNA reads TGTGCCAGCAGTTACCACGGGACAGGAAAAGCCTACGAGCAGTACTTC. As protein: CASSYHGTGKAYEQYF.